The following is a TCR beta chain sequence with its context. The data belong to a study of T cell responses to AZD1222 COVID-19 vaccine. Measured with immunoSEQ multiplex PCR; TCRdb has only the in-frame clones, and not every one. The data hold 150,000 or so clones, with about 91% observed a single time. CDR1 and CDR2 (germline): SGHAT, FQNNGV. V was clipped by 0 bases and J by 9 bases, with 11 bases between them. CDR3 length: 13 residues. V and J are TRBV11-2 and TRBJ1-1; D is undetermined. The receptor comes from an adult in good health. This specimen consisted of peripheral blood, obtained on day 0 of AZD1222 vaccination. CDR3 nucleotides: TGTGCCAGCAGCTTAGAGAGGTCGGGGAAAGCTTTCTTT. This gives the protein CASSLERSGKAFF.